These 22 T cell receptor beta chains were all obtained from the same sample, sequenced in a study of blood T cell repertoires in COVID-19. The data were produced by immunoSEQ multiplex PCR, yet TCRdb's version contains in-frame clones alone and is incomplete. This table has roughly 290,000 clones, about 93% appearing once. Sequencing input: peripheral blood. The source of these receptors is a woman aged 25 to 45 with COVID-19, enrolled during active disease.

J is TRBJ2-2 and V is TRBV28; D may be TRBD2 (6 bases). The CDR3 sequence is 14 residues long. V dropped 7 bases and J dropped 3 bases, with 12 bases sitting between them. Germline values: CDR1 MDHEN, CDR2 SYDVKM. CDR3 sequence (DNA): TGTGCCAGCACCCCCGGAGGGGACACCGGGGAGCTGTTTTTT. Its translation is CASTPGGDTGELFF.

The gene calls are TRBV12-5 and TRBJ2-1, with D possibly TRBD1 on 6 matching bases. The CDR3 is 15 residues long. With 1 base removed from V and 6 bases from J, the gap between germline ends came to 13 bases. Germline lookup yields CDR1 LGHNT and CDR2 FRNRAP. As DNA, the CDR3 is TGTGCTAGTGGTTTGGGAGACAGGTCTAGCAATGAGCAGTTCTTC. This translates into CASGLGDRSSNEQFF.

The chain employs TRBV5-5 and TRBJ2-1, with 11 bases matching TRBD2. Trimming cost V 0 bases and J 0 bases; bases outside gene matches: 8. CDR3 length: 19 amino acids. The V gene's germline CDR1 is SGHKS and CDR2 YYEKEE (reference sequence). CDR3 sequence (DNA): TGTGCCAGCAGCTTGGCCATTGCTAGCGGGAGGCCCTCCTACAATGAGCAGTTCTTC. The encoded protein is CASSLAIASGRPSYNEQFF.

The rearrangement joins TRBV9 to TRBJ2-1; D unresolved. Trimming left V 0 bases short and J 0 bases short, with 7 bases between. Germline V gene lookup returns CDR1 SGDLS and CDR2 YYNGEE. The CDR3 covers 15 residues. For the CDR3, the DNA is TGTGCCAGCAGCGTAGGAGCGAGCTCCTACAATGAGCAGTTCTTC. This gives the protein CASSVGASSYNEQFF.

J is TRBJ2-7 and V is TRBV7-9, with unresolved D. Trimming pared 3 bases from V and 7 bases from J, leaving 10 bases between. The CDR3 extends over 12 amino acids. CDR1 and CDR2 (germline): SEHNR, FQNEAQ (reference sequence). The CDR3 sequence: CASSFGVREQYF. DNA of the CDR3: TGTGCCAGCAGCTTCGGAGTAAGGGAGCAGTACTTC.

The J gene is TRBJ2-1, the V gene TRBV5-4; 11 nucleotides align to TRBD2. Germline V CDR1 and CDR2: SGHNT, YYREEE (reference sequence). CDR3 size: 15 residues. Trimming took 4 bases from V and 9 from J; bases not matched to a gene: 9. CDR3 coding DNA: TGTGCCAGCAGCCTGTCCGGGACTAGCGGACCTGAGCAGTTCTTC. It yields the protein CASSLSGTSGPEQFF. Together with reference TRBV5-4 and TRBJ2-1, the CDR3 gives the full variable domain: ETGVTQSPTHLIKTRGQQVTLRCSSQSGHNTVSWYQQALGQGPQFIFQYYREEENGRGNFPPRFSGLQFPNYSSELNVNALELDDSALYLCASSLSGTSGPEQFFGPGTRLTVL.

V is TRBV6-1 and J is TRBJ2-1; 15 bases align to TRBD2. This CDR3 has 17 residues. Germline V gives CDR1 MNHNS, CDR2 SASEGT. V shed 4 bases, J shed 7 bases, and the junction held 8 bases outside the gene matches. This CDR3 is CASSAGGLAGGWNEQFF. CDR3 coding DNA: TGTGCCAGCAGTGCCGGGGGACTAGCGGGAGGATGGAATGAGCAGTTCTTC.

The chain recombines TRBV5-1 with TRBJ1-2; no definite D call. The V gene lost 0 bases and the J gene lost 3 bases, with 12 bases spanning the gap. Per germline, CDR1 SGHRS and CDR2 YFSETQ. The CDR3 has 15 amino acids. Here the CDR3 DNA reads TGCGCCAGCAGCTTGGTCCCCGGTACCGACTATGGCTACACCTTC. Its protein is CASSLVPGTDYGYTF.

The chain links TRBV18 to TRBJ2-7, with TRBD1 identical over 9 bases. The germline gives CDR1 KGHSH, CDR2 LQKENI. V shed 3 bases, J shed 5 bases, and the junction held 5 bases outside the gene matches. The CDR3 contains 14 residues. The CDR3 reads CASSPGQGWNEQYF. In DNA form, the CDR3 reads TGTGCCAGCTCACCTGGACAGGGGTGGAACGAGCAGTACTTC. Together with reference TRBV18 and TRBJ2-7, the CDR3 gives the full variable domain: NAGVMQNPRHLVRRRGQEARLRCSPMKGHSHVYWYRQLPEEGLKFMVYLQKENIIDESGMPKERFSAEFPKEGPSILRIQQVVRGDSAAYFCASSPGQGWNEQYFGPGTRLTVT.

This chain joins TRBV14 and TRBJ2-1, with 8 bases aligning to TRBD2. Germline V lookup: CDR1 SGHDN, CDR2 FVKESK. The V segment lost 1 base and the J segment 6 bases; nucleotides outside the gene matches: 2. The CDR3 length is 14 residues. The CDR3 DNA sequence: TGTGCCAGCAGCCAAGGACTAGCGTTCAATGAGCAGTTCTTC. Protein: CASSQGLAFNEQFF.

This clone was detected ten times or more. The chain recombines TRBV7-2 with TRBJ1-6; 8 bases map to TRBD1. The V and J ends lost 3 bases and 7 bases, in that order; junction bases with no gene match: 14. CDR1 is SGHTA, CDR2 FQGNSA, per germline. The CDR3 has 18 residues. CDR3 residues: CASSFRATGQGWNSPLHF. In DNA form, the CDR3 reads TGTGCCAGCAGCTTTAGAGCTACTGGACAGGGTTGGAATTCACCCCTCCACTTT.

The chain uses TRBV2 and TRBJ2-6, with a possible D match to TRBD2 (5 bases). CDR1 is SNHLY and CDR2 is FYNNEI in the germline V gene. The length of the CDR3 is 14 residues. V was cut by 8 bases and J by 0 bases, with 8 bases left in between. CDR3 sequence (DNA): TGTGCCAGCGTAAGCGGCTCTGGGGCCAACGTCCTGACTTTC. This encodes CASVSGSGANVLTF.

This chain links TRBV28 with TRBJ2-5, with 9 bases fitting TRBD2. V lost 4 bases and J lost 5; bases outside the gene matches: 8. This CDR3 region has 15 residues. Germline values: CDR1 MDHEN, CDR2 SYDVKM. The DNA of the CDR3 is TGTGCCAGCAGTTGGGCGGGTAGCGGGAGTGAGACCCAGTACTTC. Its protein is CASSWAGSGSETQYF.

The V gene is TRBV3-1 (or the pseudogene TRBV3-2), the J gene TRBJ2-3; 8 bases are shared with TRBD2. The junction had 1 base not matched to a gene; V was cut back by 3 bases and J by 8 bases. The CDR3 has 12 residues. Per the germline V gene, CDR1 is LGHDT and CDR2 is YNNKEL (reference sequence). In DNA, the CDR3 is TGTGCCAGCAGCCACCGGGAGGGTACGCAGTATTTT. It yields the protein CASSHREGTQYF.

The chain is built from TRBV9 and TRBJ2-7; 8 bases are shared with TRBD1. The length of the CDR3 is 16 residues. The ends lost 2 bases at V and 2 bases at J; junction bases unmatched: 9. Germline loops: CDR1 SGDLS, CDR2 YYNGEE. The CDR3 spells CASSVAASGQAYEQYF. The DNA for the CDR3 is TGTGCCAGCAGCGTGGCGGCGTCGGGACAGGCCTACGAGCAGTACTTC. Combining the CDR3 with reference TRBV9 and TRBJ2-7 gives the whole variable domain DSGVTQTPKHLITATGQRVTLRCSPRSGDLSVYWYQQSLDQGLQFLIQYYNGEERAKGNILERFSAQQFPDLHSELNLSSLELGDSALYFCASSVAASGQAYEQYFGPGTRLTVT.

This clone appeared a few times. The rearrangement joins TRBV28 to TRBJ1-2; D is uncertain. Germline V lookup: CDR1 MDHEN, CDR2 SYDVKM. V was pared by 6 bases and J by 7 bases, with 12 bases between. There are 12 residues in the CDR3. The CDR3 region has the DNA TGTGCCAGCAGCCCCGGGAGGATTGGCTACACCTTC. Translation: CASSPGRIGYTF.

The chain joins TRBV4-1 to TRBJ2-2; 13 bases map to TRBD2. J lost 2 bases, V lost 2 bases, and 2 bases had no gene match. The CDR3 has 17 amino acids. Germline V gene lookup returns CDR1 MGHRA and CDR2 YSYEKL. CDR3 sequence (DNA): TGCGCCAGCAGCCAAACTAGCGGGAGGGCCAACACCGGGGAGCTGTTTTTT. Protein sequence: CASSQTSGRANTGELFF.

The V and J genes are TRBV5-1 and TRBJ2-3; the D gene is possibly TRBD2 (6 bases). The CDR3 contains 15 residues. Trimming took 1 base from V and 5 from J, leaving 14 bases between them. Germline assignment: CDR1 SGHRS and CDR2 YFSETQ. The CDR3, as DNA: TGCGCCAGCAGCTTGTTGCGTCGGGAGAGAGATACGCAGTATTTT. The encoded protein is CASSLLRRERDTQYF. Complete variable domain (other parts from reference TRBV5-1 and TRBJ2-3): KAGVTQTPRYLIKTRGQQVTLSCSPISGHRSVSWYQQTPGQGLQFLFEYFSETQRNKGNFPGRFSGRQFSNSRSEMNVSTLELGDSALYLCASSLLRRERDTQYFGPGTRLTVL.

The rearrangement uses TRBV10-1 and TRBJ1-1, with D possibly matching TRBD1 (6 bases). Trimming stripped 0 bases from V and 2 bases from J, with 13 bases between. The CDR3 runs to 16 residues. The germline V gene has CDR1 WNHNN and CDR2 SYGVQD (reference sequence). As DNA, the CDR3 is TGCGCCAGCAGTGAGTCAAGACAGGCCCTAAACACTGAAGCTTTCTTT. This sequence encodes CASSESRQALNTEAFF.

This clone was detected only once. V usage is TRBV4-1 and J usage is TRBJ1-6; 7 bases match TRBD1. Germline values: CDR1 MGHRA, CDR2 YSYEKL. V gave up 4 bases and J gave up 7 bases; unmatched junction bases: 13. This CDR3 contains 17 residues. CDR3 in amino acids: CASSPRGLLDRNSPLHF. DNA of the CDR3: TGCGCCAGCAGCCCGCGCGGCTTGTTGGACAGGAATTCACCCCTCCACTTT.

CDR3 coding DNA: TGTGCCAGCTCACCAGCCGGGACTAGCGTCTACAATGAGCAGTTCTTC. Its translation is CASSPAGTSVYNEQFF. The gene calls are TRBV18 and TRBJ2-1, with 10 bases matching TRBD2. The ends lost 2 bases at V and 3 bases at J; junction bases unmatched: 4. The CDR3 runs 16 residues. Germline values: CDR1 KGHSH, CDR2 LQKENI.

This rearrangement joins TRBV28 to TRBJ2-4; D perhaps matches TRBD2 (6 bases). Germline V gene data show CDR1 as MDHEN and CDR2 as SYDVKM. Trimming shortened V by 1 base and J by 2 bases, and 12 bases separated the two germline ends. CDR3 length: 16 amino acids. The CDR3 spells CASSLSGAGSKNIQYF. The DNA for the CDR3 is TGTGCCAGCAGTTTATCGGGAGCAGGATCCAAAAACATTCAGTACTTC.